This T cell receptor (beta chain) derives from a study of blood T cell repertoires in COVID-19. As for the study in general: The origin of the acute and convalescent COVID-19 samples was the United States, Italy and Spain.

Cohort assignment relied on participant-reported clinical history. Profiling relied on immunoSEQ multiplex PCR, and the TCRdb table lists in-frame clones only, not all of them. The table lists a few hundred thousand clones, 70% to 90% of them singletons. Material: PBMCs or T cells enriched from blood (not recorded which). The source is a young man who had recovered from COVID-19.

In DNA form, the CDR3 reads TGTGCCAGCAGCCGGGGACTCACAGATACGCAGTATTTT. Residues: CASSRGLTDTQYF. The rearrangement joins TRBV4-2 to TRBJ2-3; D is possibly TRBD2 (6 bases). Germline loops: CDR1 LGHNA, CDR2 YNFKEQ. Trimming pared 4 bases from V and 2 bases from J, leaving 7 bases between. CDR3 length: 13 amino acids.